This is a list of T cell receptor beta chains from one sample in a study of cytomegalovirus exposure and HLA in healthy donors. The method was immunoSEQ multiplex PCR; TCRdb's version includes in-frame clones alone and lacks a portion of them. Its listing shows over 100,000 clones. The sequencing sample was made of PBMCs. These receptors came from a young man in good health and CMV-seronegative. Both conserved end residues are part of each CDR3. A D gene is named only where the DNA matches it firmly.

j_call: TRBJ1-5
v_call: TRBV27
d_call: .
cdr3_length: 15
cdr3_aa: CARQRGSRNNQPQHF
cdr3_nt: TGTGCCCGCCAACGCGGGAGTCGGAACAATCAGCCCCAGCATTTT

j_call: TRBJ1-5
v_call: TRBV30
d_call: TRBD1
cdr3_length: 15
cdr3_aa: CAWSTDRGRNQPQHF
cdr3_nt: TGTGCCTGGAGTACAGACAGGGGGCGGAATCAGCCCCAGCATTTT

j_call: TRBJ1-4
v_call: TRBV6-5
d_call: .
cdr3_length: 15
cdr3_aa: CASSYSSNGNEKLFF
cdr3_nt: TGTGCCAGCAGTTACTCGAGCAACGGTAATGAAAAACTGTTTTTT

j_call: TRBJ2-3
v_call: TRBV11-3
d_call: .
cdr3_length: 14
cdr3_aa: CASSAGAGTDTQYF
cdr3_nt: TGTGCCAGCAGCGCGGGGGCCGGCACAGATACGCAGTATTTT

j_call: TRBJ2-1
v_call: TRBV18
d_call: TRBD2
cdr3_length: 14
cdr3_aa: CASSPGGSYNEQFF
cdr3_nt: TGTGCCAGCTCGCCGGGGGGGTCCTACAATGAGCAGTTCTTC

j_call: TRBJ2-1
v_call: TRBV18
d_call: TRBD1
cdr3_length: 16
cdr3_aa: CASSRKDRGQVNEQFF
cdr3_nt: TGTGCCAGCTCACGAAAAGACAGGGGGCAGGTCAATGAGCAGTTCTTC

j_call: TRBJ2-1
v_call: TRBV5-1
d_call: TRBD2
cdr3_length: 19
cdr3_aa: CASSLFWPSGGNSYNEQFF
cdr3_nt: TGCGCCAGCAGCTTGTTTTGGCCTAGCGGGGGGAACTCCTACAATGAGCAGTTCTTC

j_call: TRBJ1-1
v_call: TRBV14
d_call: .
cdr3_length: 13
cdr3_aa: CASSQERGTEAFF
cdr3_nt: TGTGCCAGCAGCCAAGAACGCGGCACTGAAGCTTTCTTT

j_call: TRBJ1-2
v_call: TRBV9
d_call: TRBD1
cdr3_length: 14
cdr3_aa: CASSGSDRVGGYTF
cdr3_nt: TGTGCCAGCAGCGGCTCTGACAGGGTGGGTGGCTACACCTTC

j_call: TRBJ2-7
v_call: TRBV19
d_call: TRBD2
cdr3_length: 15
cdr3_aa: CASRRTPGGPYEQYF
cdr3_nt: TGTGCCAGTAGGAGGACGCCGGGGGGTCCCTACGAGCAGTACTTC

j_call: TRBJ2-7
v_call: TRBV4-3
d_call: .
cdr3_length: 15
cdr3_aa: CASSQERGPIYEQYF
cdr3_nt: TGCGCCAGCAGCCAGGAAAGGGGCCCCATCTACGAGCAGTACTTC

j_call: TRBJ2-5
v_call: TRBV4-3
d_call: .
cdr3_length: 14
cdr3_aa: CASSQRQIQETQYF
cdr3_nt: TGCGCCAGCAGCCAGCGGCAGATCCAAGAGACCCAGTACTTC

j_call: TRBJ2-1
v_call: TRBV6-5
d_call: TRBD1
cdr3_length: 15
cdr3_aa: CASSYRTGAGNEQFF
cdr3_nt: TGTGCCAGCAGTTACCGCACAGGGGCAGGCAATGAGCAGTTCTTC

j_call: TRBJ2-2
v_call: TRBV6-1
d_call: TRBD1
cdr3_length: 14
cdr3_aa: CASKGQGLSGELFF
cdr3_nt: TGTGCCAGCAAAGGACAGGGGTTATCCGGGGAGCTGTTTTTT

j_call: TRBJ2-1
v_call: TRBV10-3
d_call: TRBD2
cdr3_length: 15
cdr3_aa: CAISESSGGPAEQFF
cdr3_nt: TGTGCCATCAGTGAGTCCAGCGGGGGGCCCGCTGAGCAGTTCTTC